The T cell receptor beta chain under discussion was sequenced for a study of cytomegalovirus exposure and HLA in healthy donors. The germline V gene has CDR1 LGHNA and CDR2 YNFKEQ. This CDR3 has 16 residues. V gave up 0 bases and J gave up 4 bases, with 12 bases separating them. The assay was immunoSEQ multiplex PCR, and TCRdb's table has in-frame clones only and misses some. The sample comprises approximately 160,000 clones, just under 85% of which are singletons, and about 2.3% rests with the top ten. As for this clone: Its antigen is not identified.

Findings of the study overall: For cytomegalovirus status, the classifier reportedly gave diagnoses with high specificity and sensitivity.

Sequencing input: PBMCs. The J gene is TRBJ2-2, the V gene TRBV4-2; D is unresolved. This clonotype originated in a man aged 30 to 39 in good health and CMV-seropositive. The CDR3 spells CASSQDTGQVTGELFF. The CDR3 DNA sequence: TGTGCCAGCAGCCAAGATACCGGCCAGGTCACCGGGGAGCTGTTTTTT.